What follows is one T cell receptor (beta chain) and its context. Only one count was recorded for this clone. The target of this receptor is not known. The input lacks base qualities; no much larger clone sits a single base away. This record comes from a study of cytomegalovirus exposure and HLA in healthy donors (dated by TCRdb to the late 2010s). Turning to the overall study: In an earlier analysis of roughly 590 of the donors, 250 to 350 Gb of sequence data and some 120 million unique TCR beta sequences from approximately 180 million T cells were reported. An early release covering roughly 640 HLA-typed donors comprised roughly 300 gigabases of sequencing data and approximately 80 million unique TCR sequences. The genetic ancestry cluster associated with self-reported Caucasian donors included over 65% of the roughly 400 genotyped donors. The study aimed to test whether cataloging public T cell receptors could reveal signatures of past pathogen exposure. The study used immunosequencing to profile the T cell repertoires of some 600 subjects and linked those repertoires to cytomegalovirus serostatus. A separate validation cohort of approximately 120 different subjects was used in addition to the roughly 700-subject first cohort. The study combined high-throughput TCR immunosequencing, statistical association of individual TCRs with disease status, and machine learning to predict cytomegalovirus infection status. In a later analysis, previously published TCR beta repertoires from some 640 donors were re-analyzed and high-resolution HLA genotyping was added so that TCR occurrence patterns could be studied. Rather than drawing on any new phenotypic data, the later analysis identified candidate immune exposures from TCR beta sequences and the way those sequences occurred across donors. To decide whether each TCR beta V gene segment behaved as functional or pseudogenic, an earlier analysis of some 600 of the donors relied on high-throughput TCR beta sequencing. Donor age, sex, ethnicity and CMV serostatus were compiled alongside the repertoire data. Genome-wide SNP genotypes for about 60% of the 666 donors were used in a later genetic analysis, which treated that subset as a discovery cohort. Every discovery cohort repertoire had been produced on one sequencing platform. Class I and class II HLA loci were covered by the typing at four-digit resolution. The number of typed donors differed by locus: roughly 629-630 for A, B, C, DRB1 and DQB1; roughly 510 for DQA1; 606 for DPA1; and around 470 for DPB1. Several DR-DQ haplotypes were treated as single units for association and clustering because of strong linkage in the cohort. Among around 400 genotyped donors of the cohort, an average of around 240,000 unique TCR beta nucleotide sequences was sequenced per donor, of which 15% to 20% were non-productive.

Library preparation used the immunoSEQ multiplex PCR assay. For the multiplex PCR, a mixture combining 60 forward primers for TCR Vbeta segments and 13 reverse primers for TCR Jbeta segments was used. Amplification of the CDR3 region of rearranged TCR beta genes was performed with a multiplex PCR assay on genomic DNA. The amplified TCR beta libraries were sequenced on the Illumina HiSeq System as 87-base-pair reads. Processing in the source paper ran as follows. Across the 670 or so repertoires, a later analysis counted approximately 83 million unique TCR beta chains, approximately 12 million of which were shared by at least two donors. To remove PCR and sequencing errors, raw reads were error-corrected and collapsed into unique sequences using a nearest-neighbor algorithm that merged closely related sequences. CDR3 sequences were aligned to IMGT reference sequences to assign V, D and J gene segments. For a sequence to be retained, a match of at least six nucleotides was required to both a V gene segment and a J gene segment. A rearrangement was called productive if the CDR3 had no stop codons and remained in frame with V and J, and every other rearrangement was called non-productive. CDR3 was defined according to IMGT convention as the region running from the second conserved V-encoded cysteine to the conserved J-encoded phenylalanine. Sequences without an unambiguous match to a single V gene segment were excluded from the earlier analysis of 587 of the donors. In an earlier analysis of several hundred of the donors, V segments were called functional above 56.7% productive rearrangements and were called segregating when the between-donor standard deviation exceeded 5%. A statistical classification framework was built for diagnosing cytomegalovirus status from the catalog of TCR beta chain sequences. In a later analysis, TCR nucleotide sequences were compared against IMGT/GENE-DB human TR gene sequences so that V and J genes could be assigned. A later analysis assigned CDR3 sequences and most-parsimonious VDJ recombination scenarios with the TCRdist pipeline. A later analysis defined each TCR beta chain by its CDR3 amino acid sequence plus V-gene family, and excluded reads lacking a unique V-gene family. In a later analysis, 500 to 650 highly shared, low-generation-probability nucleotide sequences were removed to address suspected cross-contamination and a sequencing artifact. In a later analysis, a clonal expansion index was calculated for each public chain from normalized within-repertoire ranks of inferred template counts. A later analysis computed generation probabilities with a VDJ recombination model fitted to out-of-frame rearrangements, and checked the results against IGoR. In a later analysis, hypergeometric tests were used to score TCR-TCR, TCR-HLA and TCR-CMV co-occurrence, with a repertoire-size bias correction applied to TCR pairs. To estimate false discovery rates, a later analysis permuted the HLA or CMV assignments 20 times. In a later analysis, co-occurring TCRs were grouped using DBSCAN, with TCRdist sequence similarity added in when clustering inside HLA-allele-positive subsets. Repertoires with fewer than 30,000 or more than 120,000 public chains, plus five repertoires with anomalous nucleotide sharing, were excluded from co-occurrence clustering. Here the immuneACCESS table is served through TCRdb, limited to in-frame sequences with V and J called. Missing clones are a known gap in these copies; in checked studies unresolved V genes cover under half, and the rest lacks a known reason. The D gene and trimming were derived from the DNA, and the V and J assignments and clone size from that table. The sample table contains some 150,000 clones; only one count was recorded for roughly four fifths of them. The ten largest clonotypes hold roughly 1.9% of the sample.

For this chain, trimming is 5 bases at the V end and 5 bases at the J end, and the number of junction bases without a gene match is 11. Looking up the germline V gene yields CDR1 SGHTA and CDR2 FQGNSA. Measured from the cysteine to the phenylalanine, the CDR3 is 15 residues long. Only the CDR3 DNA stays, 45 bases, in frame from base 1. Beyond this particular receptor, the publication reports: In a later analysis, the rate of TCR association differed among HLA loci, with DRB1 alleles having the most associated TCRs and HLA-C alleles having the fewest. In a later analysis, HLA-associated TCR beta chains were found to be more clonally expanded and to have lower generation probabilities than equally common non-associated chains. According to a later genetic analysis, donors in an Asian-associated ancestry cluster had fewer N-insertions in productive TCRs than the roughly 660-donor mean. In both the original and validation cohorts, the classifier was reported to diagnose cytomegalovirus status with high specificity and sensitivity. According to a later analysis, parvovirus B19, influenza, CMV and Epstein-Barr virus appeared linked to several top co-occurrence clusters. Linkage disequilibrium might explain the correlated functional status among segregating V segments, but an unknown experimental factor could not be ruled out. An earlier analysis of some 560 of the donors showed that most TCR beta V segments appeared in productive rearrangements either about 90% or about 30% of the time, which broadly matched IMGT annotations. Because some donors lacked HLA typing at each locus, the association tests relied only on the typed subset. A further reported finding was that TCR beta sequences accurately predicted the HLA-A and HLA-B alleles for most subjects in the first cohort. The earlier analysis of some 560 of the donors excluded approximately 15 rarely observed V segments, including chromosome 9 orphons, because counts were too low. A total of 150 to 200 TCR beta chains were listed by the study as associated with cytomegalovirus. Some IMGT-functional V segments, including TRBV6-2 and TRBV6-3, could not be distinguished by the 87-base-pair reads and were therefore excluded. According to a later analysis, most CMV-associated TCR beta chains appeared to be HLA-restricted, and the HLA associations seemed to be driven largely by CMV exposure. Specific HLA alleles were associated with 15,000 to 20,000 TCR beta sequences at a false discovery rate of 0.05 in a later analysis. This cohort had only TCR beta chains sequenced, and the lack of alpha or paired-chain data limited which features could be detected. When HLA alleles, especially DR and DQ, strongly co-occurred, TCR associations were difficult to assign to individual alleles. The authors suggested that the approach could potentially be generalized to other disease states and immunological phenotypes. In vitro tests confirmed that three of the cytomegalovirus-associated TCR beta chains recognize cytomegalovirus antigens. CMV serostatus was the only immune exposure information available for the cohort. An association between a missense DCLRE1C variant and V-gene and J-gene trimming of TCR beta chains was found in a later genetic analysis and replicated in an independent cohort. A cluster of highly shared sequence variants was judged likely to represent a technical artifact of the sequencing pipeline. While some public TCRs were present in many individuals, most TCR sequences turned up only very rarely across donors. Sequencing depth was assumed to be roughly uniform across donors in the presence/absence analyses, though that assumption may not hold.

The cohort consisted of approximately 690 healthy bone marrow donors. Cohort members were all nominally healthy when sampled, although unrecorded immune exposures were likely present. The donor was CMV seronegative and was included in the group of several hundred seronegative cohort members. A peripheral blood sample was collected from each donor, and TCR beta sequencing was performed on peripheral blood mononuclear cells. Genomic DNA extraction from the blood cell samples was performed with the Qiagen DNeasy Blood Extraction Kit. Recombination joined TRBV7-2 with TRBJ1-2; TRBD1 agrees with 7 junctional bases. Sequencing was performed on PBMCs. The TCR originated in a woman aged 35 to 49 in good health and CMV-seronegative. This receptor carries the CDR3 CASSPSSGQPYGYTF. DNA sequence: TGTGCCAGCAGCCCCTCCTCGGGACAGCCGTATGGCTACACCTTC.